The source of this TCR beta chain is a study of tissue T cells after allogeneic stem cell transplantation. General study results and limits: Anatomically similar tissues had similar TCR repertoires within each patient.

The time point: mouse harvest day 7 after allogeneic transplant. Each mouse received 10^7 T-cell-depleted marrow cells plus 10^6 splenic CD5+ T cells by tail vein. Trimming removed 6 bases from V and 6 bases from J, with 5 bases in between. The CDR3 totals 11 residues. Germline values: CDR1 KGHPV, CDR2 FQNQEV (reference sequence). With regard to this clone: Its antigen is unidentified. The gene symbols are mouse symbols. With the read ending 1 residue before the CDR3 end, the germline J gene is used to fill in that end.

Repertoires were generated with immunoSEQ multiplex PCR, while TCRdb's copy carries only in-frame clones and drops some. In the table there are 9,000 to 13,000 clones, 35% to 40% of which are singletons. This sequence joins TRBV26 and TRBJ1-4; D not certain. Source material: skin. The sequence derives from a female BALB/c mouse given C57BL/6 T cells with graft-versus-host disease after an allogeneic hematopoietic cell transplant. The DNA read from the CDR3 is TGTGCCAGCAGCGGGGACGAAAGATTATTT. Translation: CASSGDERLF. The complete CDR3 reads CASSGDERLFF.